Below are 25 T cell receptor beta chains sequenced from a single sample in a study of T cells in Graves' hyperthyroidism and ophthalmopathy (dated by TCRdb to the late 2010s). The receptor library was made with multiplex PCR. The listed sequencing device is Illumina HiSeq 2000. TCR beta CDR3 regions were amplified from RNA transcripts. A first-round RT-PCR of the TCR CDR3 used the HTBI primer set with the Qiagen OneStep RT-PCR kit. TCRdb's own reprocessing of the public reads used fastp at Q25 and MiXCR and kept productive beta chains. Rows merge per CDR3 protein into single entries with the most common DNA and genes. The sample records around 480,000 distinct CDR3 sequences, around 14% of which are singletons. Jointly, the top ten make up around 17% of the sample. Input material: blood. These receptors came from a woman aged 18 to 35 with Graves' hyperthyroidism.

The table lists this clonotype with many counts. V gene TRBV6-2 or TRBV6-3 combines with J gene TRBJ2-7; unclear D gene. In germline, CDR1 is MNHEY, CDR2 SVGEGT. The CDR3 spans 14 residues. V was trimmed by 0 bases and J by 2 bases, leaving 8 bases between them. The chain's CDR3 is CASSYSGPTYEQYF. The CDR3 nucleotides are TGTGCCAGCAGTTACTCTGGGCCGACCTACGAGCAGTACTTC.

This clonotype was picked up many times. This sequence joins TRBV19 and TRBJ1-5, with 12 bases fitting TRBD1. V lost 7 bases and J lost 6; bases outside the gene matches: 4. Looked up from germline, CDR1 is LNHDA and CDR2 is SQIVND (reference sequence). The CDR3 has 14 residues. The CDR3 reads CASMGTGGLQPQHF. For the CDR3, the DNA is TGTGCCAGTATGGGGACAGGGGGCCTTCAGCCCCAGCATTTT. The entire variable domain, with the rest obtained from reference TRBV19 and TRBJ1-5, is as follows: DGGITQSPKYLFRKEGQNVTLSCEQNLNHDAMYWYRQDPGQGLRLIYYSQIVNDFQKGDIAEGYSVSREKKESFPLTVTSAQKNPTAFYLCASMGTGGLQPQHFGDGTRLSIL.

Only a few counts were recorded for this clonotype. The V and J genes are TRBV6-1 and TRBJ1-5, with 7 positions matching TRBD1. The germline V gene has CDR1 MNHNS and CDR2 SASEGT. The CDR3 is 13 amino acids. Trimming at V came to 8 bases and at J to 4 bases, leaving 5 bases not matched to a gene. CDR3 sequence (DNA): TGTGCCAGCTGTACAGGGGCGAATCAGCCCCAGCATTTT. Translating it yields CASCTGANQPQHF.

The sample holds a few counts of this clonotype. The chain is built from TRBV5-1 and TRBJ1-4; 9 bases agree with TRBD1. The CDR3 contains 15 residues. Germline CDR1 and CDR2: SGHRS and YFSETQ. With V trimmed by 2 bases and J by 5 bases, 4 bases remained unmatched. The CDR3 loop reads CASSLQGARNEKLFF. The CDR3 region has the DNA TGCGCCAGCAGCTTACAGGGGGCGCGGAATGAAAAACTGTTTTTT.

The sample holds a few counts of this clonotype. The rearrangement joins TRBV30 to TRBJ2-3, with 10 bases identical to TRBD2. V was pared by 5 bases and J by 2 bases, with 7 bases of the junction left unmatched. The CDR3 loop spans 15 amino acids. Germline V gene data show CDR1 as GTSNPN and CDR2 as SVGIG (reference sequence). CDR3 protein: CAWYLAGVNTDTQYF. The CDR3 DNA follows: TGTGCCTGGTACCTAGCGGGAGTCAACACAGATACGCAGTATTTT.

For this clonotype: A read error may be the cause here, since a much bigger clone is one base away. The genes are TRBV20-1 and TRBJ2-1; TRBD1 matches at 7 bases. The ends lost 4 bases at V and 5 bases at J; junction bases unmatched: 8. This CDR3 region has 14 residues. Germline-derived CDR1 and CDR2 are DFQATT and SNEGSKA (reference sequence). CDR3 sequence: CSAKTATGDNEQFF. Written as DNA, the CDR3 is TGCAGTGCTAAGACAGCTACAGGGGACAATGAGCAGTTCTTC.

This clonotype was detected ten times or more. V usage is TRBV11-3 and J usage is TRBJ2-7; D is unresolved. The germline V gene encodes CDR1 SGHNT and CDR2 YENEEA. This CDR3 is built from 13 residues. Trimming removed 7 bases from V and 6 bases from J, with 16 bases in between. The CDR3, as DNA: TGTGCCAGCACCACACAGCAAAGATCCGAGCAGTACTTC. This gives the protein CASTTQQRSEQYF.

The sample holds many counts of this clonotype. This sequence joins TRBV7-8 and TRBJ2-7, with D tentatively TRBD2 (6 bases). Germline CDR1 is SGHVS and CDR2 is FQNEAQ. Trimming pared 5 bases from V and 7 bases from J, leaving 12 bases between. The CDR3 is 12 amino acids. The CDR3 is CASSHVRGEQYF. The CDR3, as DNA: TGTGCCAGCAGCCACGTTCGGGGGGAGCAGTACTTC.

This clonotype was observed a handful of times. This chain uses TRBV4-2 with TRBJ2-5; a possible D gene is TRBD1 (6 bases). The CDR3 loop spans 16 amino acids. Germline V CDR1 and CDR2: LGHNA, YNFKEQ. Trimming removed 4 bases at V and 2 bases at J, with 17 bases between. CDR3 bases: TGTGCCAGCAGCCCTTTGCCACAGGGACAACAAGAGACCCAGTACTTC. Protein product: CASSPLPQGQQETQYF.

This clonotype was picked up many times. As DNA, the CDR3 is TGCGCCAGCACCCTTTCCGGGACAGGGAGGTCGGAACTGTTTTTT. Its protein is CASTLSGTGRSELFF. This sequence joins TRBV10-2 and TRBJ1-4; 9 nucleotides agree with TRBD1. The CDR3 runs 15 residues. J lost 12 bases, V lost 7 bases, and 15 bases had no gene match. Germline-derived CDR1 and CDR2 are WSHSY and SAAADI.

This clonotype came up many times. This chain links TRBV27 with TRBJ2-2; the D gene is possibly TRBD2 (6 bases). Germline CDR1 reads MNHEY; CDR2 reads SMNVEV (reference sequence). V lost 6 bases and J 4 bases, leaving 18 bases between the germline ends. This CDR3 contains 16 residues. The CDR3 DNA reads TGTGCCAGCAGCCCCCTAGGGGCGGGAACCACCGGGGAGCTGTTTTTT. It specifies CASSPLGAGTTGELFF.

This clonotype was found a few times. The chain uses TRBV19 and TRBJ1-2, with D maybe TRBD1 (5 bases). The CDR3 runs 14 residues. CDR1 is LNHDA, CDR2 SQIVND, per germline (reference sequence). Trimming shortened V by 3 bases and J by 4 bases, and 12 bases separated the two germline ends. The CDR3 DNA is TGTGCCAGTAGTATCAAGCGGGGGTCCTATGGCTACACCTTC. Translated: CASSIKRGSYGYTF.

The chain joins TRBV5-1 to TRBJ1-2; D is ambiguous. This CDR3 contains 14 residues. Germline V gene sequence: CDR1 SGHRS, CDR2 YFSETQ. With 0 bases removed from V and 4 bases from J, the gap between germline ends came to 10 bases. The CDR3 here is CASSLALESYGYTF. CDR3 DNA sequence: TGCGCCAGCAGCTTGGCGCTGGAAAGCTATGGCTACACCTTC.

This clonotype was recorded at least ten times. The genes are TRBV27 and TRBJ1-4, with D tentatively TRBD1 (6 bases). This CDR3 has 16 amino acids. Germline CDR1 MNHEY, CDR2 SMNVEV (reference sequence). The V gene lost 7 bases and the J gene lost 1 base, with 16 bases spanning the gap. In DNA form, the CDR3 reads TGTGCCAGCACCTCCTATCGGACAGTAACTAATGAAAAACTGTTTTTT. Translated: CASTSYRTVTNEKLFF.

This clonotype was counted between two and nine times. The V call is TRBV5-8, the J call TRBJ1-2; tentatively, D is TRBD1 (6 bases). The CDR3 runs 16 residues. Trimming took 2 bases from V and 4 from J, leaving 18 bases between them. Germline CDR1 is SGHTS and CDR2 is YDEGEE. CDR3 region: CASSLPTGLSTYGYTF. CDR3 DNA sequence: TGTGCCAGCAGCTTACCCACAGGGTTATCAACCTATGGCTACACCTTC.

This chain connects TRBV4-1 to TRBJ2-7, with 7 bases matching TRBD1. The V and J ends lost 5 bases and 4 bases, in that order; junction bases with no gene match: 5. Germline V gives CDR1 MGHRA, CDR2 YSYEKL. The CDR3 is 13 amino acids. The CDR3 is CASSSRGSYEQYF. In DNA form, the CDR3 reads TGCGCCAGCAGCTCCAGGGGGTCTTACGAGCAGTACTTC.

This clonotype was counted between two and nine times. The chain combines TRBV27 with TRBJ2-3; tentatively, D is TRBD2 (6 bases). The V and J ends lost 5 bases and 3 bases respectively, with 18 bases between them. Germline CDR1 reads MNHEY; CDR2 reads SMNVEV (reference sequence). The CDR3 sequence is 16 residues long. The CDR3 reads CASSTTGTVLTDTQYF. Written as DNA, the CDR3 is TGTGCCAGCAGTACCACCGGGACTGTGTTAACAGATACGCAGTATTTT.

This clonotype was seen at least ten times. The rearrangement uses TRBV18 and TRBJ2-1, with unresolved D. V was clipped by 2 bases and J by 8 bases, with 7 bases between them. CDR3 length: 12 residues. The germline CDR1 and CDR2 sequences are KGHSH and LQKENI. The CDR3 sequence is CASSPDGDEQFF. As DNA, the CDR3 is TGTGCCAGCTCACCAGATGGAGATGAGCAGTTCTTC. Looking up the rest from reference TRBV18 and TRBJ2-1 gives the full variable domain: NAGVMQNPRHLVRRRGQEARLRCSPMKGHSHVYWYRQLPEEGLKFMVYLQKENIIDESGMPKERFSAEFPKEGPSILRIQQVVRGDSAAYFCASSPDGDEQFFGPGTRLTVL.

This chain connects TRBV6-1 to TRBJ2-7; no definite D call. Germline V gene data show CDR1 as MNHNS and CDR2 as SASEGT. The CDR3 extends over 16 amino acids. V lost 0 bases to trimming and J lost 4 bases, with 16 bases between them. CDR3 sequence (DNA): TGTGCCAGCAGTGAAGCGATGAGGCAGTCTCGGTACGAGCAGTACGTC. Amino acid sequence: CASSEAMRQSRYEQYV.

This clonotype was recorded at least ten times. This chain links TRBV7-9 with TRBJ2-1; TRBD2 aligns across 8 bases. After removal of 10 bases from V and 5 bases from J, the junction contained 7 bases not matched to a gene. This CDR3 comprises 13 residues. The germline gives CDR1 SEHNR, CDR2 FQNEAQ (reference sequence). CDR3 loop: CAIPTAGDNEQFF. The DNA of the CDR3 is TGTGCCATCCCGACAGCGGGGGACAATGAGCAGTTCTTC.

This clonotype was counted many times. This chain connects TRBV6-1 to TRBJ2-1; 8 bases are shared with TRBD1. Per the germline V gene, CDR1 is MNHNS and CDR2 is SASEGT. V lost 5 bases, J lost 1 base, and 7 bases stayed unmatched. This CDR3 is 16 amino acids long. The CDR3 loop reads CASSYQQGGSYNEQFF. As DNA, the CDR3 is TGTGCCAGCAGTTACCAACAGGGGGGATCCTACAATGAGCAGTTCTTC.

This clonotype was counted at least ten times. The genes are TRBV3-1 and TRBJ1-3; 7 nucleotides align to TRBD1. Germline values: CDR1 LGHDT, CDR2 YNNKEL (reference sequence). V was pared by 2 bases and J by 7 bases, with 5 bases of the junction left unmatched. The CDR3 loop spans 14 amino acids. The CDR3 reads CASSQLARGNTIYF. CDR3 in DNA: TGTGCCAGCAGCCAATTGGCCAGGGGGAACACCATATATTTT.

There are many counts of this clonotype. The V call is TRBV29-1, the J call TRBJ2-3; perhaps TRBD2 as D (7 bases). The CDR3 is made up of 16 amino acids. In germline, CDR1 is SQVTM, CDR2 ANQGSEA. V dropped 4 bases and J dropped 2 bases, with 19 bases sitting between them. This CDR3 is CSVAFAGDKSTDTQYF. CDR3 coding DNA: TGCAGCGTTGCCTTTGCGGGGGACAAGTCCACAGATACGCAGTATTTT.

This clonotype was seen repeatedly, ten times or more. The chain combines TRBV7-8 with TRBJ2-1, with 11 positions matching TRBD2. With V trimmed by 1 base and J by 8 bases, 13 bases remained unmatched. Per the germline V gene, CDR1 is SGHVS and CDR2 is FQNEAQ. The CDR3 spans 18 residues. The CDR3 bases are TGTGCCAGCAGCTTAGAAGCGTCTAGCGGGAGGATTGAGGATGAGCAGTTCTTC. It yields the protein CASSLEASSGRIEDEQFF.

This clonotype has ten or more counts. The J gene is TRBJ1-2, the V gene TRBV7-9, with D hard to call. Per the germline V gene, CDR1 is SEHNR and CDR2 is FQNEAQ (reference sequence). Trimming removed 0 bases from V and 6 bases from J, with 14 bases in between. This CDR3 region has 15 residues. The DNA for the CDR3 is TGTGCCAGCAGCTTAGCGCTTCCGGGCTTGGATGGCTACACCTTC. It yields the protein CASSLALPGLDGYTF.